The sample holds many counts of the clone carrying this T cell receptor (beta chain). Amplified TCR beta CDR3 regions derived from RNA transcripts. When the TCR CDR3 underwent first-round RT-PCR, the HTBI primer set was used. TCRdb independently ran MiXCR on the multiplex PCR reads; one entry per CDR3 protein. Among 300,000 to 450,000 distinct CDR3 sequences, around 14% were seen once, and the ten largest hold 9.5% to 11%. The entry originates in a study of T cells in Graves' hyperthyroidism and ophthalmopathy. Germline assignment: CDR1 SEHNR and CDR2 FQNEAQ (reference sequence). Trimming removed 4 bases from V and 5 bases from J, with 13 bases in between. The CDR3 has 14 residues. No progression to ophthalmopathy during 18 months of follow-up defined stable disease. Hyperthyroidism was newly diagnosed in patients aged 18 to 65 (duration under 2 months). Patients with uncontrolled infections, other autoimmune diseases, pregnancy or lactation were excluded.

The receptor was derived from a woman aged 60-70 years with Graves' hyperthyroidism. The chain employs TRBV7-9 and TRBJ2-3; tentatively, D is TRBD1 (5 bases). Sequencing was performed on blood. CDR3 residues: CASSSPGREDTQYF. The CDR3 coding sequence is TGTGCCAGCAGCTCTCCGGGCAGGGAAGATACGCAGTATTTT.